This note documents a single TCR beta chain sequence. Its antigen is unidentified. The source of the sample is a study of T cells in localized non-small cell lung cancer. Study-level points and caveats: Adjacent uninvolved lung tissue had the highest T cell clonality, exceeding tumor.

Clones were sequenced by immunoSEQ multiplex PCR, and TCRdb holds only the in-frame ones, with some missing. Of under 12,000 clones listed, 65% to 90% were seen once; the top ten hold about a fifth. V lost 8 bases to trimming and J lost 1 base; unmatched junction nucleotides: 4. The germline gives CDR1 SGHTA, CDR2 FQGNSA. CDR3 length: 14 amino acids. This specimen consisted of peripheral blood mononuclear cells, obtained before any cancer treatment. The chain couples TRBV7-2 to TRBJ2-7, with 11 bases aligning to TRBD2. This receptor was taken from a female donor over 55 with stage II lung adenocarcinoma. CDR3: CASGRTSGSYEQYF. CDR3 coding DNA: TGTGCCAGCGGAAGGACTAGCGGGTCCTACGAGCAGTACTTC.